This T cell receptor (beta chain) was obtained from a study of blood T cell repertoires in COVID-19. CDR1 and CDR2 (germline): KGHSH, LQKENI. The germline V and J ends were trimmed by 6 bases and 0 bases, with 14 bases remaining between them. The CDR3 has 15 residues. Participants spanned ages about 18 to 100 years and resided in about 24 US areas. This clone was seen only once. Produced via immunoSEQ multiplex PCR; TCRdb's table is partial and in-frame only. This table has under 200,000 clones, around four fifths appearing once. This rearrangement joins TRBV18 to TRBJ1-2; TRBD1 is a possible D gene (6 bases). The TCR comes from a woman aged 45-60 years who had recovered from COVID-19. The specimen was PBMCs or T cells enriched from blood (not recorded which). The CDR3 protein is CASSWTESSNYGYTF. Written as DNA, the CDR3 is TGTGCCAGCTCTTGGACAGAAAGTTCTAACTATGGCTACACCTTC.